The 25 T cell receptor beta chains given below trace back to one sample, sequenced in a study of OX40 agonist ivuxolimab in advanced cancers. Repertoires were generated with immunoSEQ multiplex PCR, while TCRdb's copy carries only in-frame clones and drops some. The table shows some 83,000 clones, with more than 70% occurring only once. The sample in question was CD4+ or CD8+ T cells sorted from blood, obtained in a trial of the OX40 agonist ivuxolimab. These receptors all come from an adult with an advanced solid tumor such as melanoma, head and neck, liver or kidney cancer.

DNA of the CDR3: TGTGCCAGCAGCTTAAGTCCGACAGGGGACGCTGGCTACACCTTC. It encodes CASSLSPTGDAGYTF. The chain is built from TRBV7-3 and TRBJ1-2; 8 bases agree with TRBD1. This CDR3 region has 15 residues. V trimming: 1 base; J trimming: 7 bases; junction bases outside the gene matches: 8. From germline, CDR1 is SGHTA and CDR2 FQGTGA. The complete variable domain, with remaining parts taken from reference TRBV7-3 and TRBJ1-2, reads GAGVSQTPSNKVTEKGKYVELRCDPISGHTALYWYRQSLGQGPEFLIYFQGTGAADDSGLPNDRFFAVRPEGSVSTLKIQRTERGDSAVYLCASSLSPTGDAGYTFGSGTRLTVV.

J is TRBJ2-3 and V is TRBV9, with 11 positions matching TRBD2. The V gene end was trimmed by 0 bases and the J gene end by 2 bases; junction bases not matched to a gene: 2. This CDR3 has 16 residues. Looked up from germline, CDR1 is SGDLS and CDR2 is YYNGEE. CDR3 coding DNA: TGTGCCAGCAGCGTAGGGGGACTAGCGGCCACAGATACGCAGTATTTT. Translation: CASSVGGLAATDTQYF.

Written as DNA, the CDR3 is TGTGCCAGCAGTTTCCACCCGGTGGGTCAGCCCCAGCATTTT. It encodes CASSFHPVGQPQHF. This chain joins TRBV6-6 and TRBJ1-5, with no clear D. The CDR3 is 14 amino acids. Germline V gene lookup returns CDR1 MNHNY and CDR2 SVGAGI (reference sequence). Trimming pared 4 bases from V and 6 bases from J, leaving 13 bases between.

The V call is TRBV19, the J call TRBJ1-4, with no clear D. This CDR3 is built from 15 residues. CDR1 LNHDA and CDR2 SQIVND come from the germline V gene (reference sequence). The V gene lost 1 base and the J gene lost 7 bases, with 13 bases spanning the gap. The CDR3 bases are TGTGCCAGTAGTATAGGTTTGGGGAGTGGTGAAAAACTGTTTTTT. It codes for CASSIGLGSGEKLFF.

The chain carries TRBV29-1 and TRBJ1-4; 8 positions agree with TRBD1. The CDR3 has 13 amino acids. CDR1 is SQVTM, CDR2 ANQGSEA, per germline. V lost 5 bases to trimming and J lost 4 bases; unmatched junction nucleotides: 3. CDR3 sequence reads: CSVQGQVNEKLFF. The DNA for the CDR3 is TGCAGCGTTCAGGGACAGGTTAATGAAAAACTGTTTTTT.

The chain's CDR3 is CASSYGQHYGYTF. In DNA, the CDR3 is TGTGCCAGCAGTTACGGGCAGCACTATGGCTACACCTTC. The V and J genes are TRBV6-6 and TRBJ1-2; D unclear. The ends were cut back, 2 bases at V and 3 bases at J, with 7 bases in the middle. The CDR3 extends over 13 amino acids. The germline CDR1 and CDR2 sequences are MNHNY and SVGAGI (reference sequence).

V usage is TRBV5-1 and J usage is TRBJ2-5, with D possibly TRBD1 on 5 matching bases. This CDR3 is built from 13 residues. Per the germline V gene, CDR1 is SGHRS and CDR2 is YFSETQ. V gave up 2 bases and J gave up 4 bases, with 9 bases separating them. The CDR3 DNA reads TGCGCCAGCAGCTTCCAGGGTAGAGAGACCCAGTACTTC. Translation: CASSFQGRETQYF.

The CDR3 DNA reads TGTGCCAGCAGCCCCCCGGGGAAACCTACTTCCCAGTACTTC. This translates into CASSPPGKPTSQYF. The chain has TRBV14 and TRBJ2-5, with a tentative D call TRBD2 (5 bases). From germline, CDR1 is SGHDN and CDR2 FVKESK. V dropped 4 bases and J dropped 9 bases, with 18 bases sitting between them. The CDR3 is 14 residues long.

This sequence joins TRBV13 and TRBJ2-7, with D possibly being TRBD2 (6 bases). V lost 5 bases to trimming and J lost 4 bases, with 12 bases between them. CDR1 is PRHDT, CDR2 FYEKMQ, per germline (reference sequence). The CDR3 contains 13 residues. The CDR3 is CASSAGTSYEQYF. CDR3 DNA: TGTGCCAGCAGCGCCGGGACTTCTTACGAGCAGTACTTC. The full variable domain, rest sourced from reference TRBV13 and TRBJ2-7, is AAGVIQSPRHLIKEKRETATLKCYPIPRHDTVYWYQQGPGQDPQFLISFYEKMQSDKGSIPDRFSAQQFSDYHSELNMSSLELGDSALYFCASSAGTSYEQYFGPGTRLTVT.

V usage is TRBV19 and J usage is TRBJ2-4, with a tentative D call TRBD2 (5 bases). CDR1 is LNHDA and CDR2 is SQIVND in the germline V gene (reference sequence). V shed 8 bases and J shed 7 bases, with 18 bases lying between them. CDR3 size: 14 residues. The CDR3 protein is CASSQRPGVNIQYF. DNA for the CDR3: TGTGCCAGTTCCCAAAGACCCGGGGTGAACATTCAGTACTTC.

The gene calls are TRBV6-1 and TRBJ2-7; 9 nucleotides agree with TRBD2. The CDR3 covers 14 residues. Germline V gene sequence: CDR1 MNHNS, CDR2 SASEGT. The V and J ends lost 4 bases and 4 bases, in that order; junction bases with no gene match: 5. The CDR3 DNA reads TGTGCCAGCAGTGTTCTGGGACTAGCTTACGAGCAGTACTTC. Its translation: CASSVLGLAYEQYF.

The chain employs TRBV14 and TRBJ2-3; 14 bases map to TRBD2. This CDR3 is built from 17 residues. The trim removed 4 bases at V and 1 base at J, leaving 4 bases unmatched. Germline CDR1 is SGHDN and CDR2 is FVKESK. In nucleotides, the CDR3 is TGTGCCAGCAGCCTGGGACTAGCGGGGGCCCGCACAGATACGCAGTATTTT. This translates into CASSLGLAGARTDTQYF.

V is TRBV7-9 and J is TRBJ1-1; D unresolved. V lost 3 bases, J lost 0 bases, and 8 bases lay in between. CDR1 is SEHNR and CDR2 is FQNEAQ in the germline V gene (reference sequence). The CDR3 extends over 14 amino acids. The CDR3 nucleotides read TGTGCCAGCAGCTTGGTTTCGGTGAACACTGAAGCTTTCTTT. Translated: CASSLVSVNTEAFF.

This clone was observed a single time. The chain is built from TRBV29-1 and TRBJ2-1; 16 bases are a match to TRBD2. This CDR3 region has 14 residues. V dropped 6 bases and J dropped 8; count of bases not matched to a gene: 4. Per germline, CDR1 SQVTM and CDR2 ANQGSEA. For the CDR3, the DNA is TGCAGCGTGTCCGGGACTAGCGGGGGGGATGAGCAGTTCTTC. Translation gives CSVSGTSGGDEQFF.

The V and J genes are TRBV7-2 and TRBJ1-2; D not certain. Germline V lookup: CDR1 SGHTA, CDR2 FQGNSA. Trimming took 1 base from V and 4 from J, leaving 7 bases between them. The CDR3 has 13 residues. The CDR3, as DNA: TGTGCCAGCAGCTTAGGGACCTTCTATGGCTACACCTTC. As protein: CASSLGTFYGYTF.

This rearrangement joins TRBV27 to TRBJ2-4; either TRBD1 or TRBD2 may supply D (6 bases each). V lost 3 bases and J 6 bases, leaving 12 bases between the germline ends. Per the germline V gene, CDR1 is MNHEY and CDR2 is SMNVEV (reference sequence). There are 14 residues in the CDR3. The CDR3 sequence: CASSFGGALNIQYF. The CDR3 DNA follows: TGTGCCAGCAGTTTCGGGGGCGCGTTAAACATTCAGTACTTC.

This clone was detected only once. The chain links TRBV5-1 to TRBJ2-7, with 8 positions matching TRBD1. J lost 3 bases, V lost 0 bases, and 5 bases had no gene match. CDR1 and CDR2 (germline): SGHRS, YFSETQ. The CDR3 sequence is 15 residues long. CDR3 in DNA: TGCGCCAGCAGCTTGGATGGACAGGGCAACTACGAGCAGTACTTC. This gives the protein CASSLDGQGNYEQYF. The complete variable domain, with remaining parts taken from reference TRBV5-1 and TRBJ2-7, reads KAGVTQTPRYLIKTRGQQVTLSCSPISGHRSVSWYQQTPGQGLQFLFEYFSETQRNKGNFPGRFSGRQFSNSRSEMNVSTLELGDSALYLCASSLDGQGNYEQYFGPGTRLTVT.

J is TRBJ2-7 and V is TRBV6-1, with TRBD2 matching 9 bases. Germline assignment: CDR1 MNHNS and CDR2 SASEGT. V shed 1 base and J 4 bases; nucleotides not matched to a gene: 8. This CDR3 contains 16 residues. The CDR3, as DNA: TGTGCCAGCAGTGAAGGTGTGGCGGGAGGGCCTTACGAGCAGTACTTC. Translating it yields CASSEGVAGGPYEQYF.

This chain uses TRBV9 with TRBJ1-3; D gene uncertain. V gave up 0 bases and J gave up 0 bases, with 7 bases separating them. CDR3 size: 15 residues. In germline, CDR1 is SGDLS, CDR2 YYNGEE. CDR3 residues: CASSVGQHSGNTIYF. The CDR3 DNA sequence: TGTGCCAGCAGCGTAGGTCAGCACTCTGGAAACACCATATATTTT.

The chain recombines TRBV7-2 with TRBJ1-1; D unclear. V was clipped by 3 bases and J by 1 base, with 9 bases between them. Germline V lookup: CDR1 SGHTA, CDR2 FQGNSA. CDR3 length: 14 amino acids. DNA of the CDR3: TGTGCCAGCAGCTTTAACGGCGAGAACACTGAAGCTTTCTTT. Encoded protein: CASSFNGENTEAFF.

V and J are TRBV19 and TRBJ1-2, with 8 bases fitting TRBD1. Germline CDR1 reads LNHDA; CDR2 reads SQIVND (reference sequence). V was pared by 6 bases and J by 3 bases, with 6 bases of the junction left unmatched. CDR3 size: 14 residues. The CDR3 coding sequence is TGTGCCAGTAGCCGCGGACAGGGAGACTATGGCTACACCTTC. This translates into CASSRGQGDYGYTF.

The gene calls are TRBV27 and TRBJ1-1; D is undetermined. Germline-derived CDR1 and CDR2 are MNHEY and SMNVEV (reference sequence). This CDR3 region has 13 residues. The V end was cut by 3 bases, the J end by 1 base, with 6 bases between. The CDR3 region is CASSFSANTEAFF. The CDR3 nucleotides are TGTGCCAGCAGTTTCTCTGCGAACACTGAAGCTTTCTTT.

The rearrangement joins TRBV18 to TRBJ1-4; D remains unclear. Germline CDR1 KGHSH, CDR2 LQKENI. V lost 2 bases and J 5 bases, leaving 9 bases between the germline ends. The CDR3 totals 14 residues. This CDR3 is CASSPGRENEKLFF. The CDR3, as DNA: TGTGCCAGCTCACCAGGGAGGGAAAATGAAAAACTGTTTTTT.

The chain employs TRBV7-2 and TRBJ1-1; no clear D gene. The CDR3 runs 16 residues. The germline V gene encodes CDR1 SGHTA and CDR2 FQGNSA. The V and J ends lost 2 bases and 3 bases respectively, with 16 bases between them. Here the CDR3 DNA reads TGTGCCAGCAGCTTACTAATTGGGAGGATAGACACTGAAGCTTTCTTT. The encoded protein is CASSLLIGRIDTEAFF.

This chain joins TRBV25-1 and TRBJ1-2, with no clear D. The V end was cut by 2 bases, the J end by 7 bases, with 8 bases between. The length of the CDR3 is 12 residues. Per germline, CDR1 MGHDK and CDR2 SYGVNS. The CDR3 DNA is TGTGCCAGCAGTGAACGAAAGGGTGGCTACACCTTC. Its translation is CASSERKGGYTF.